This is a list of T cell receptor beta chains from one sample in a study of PD-1 blockade in classical Hodgkin lymphoma. Clones were sequenced by immunoSEQ multiplex PCR, and TCRdb holds only the in-frame ones, with some missing. The table lists tens of thousands of clones, about 82% of them singletons. Sample: peripheral blood mononuclear cells (PBMCs), taken before the second cycle of nivolumab. The receptors come from a human donor with classical Hodgkin lymphoma. Both conserved end residues are part of each CDR3. D genes are given only for firm matches. Clone size, where shown, is once, few, many, or a class for clones that have expanded.

clone_size | j_call | v_call | d_call | cdr3_nt | cdr3_aa
NA | TRBJ1-1 | TRBV21-1 | NA | TGTGCCGGAAGTATAAACACTGAAGCTTTCTTT | CAGSINTEAFF
NA | TRBJ1-6 | TRBV29-1 | TRBD1 | TGCAGCGTGATGACAGGGTCCCCCAATTCACCCCTCCACTTT | CSVMTGSPNSPLHF
NA | TRBJ1-1 | TRBV27 | NA | TGTGCCAGCAGTTTATGGCCGCGGAGTGAAGCTTTCTTT | CASSLWPRSEAFF
NA | TRBJ1-3 | TRBV6-6 | TRBD1 | TGTGCCAGCAGCCAACAGGGGAGCCCTGGAAACACCATATATTTT | CASSQQGSPGNTIYF
few | TRBJ1-2 | TRBV18 | NA | TGTGCCAGCTCACCGCACAGCGATTATAACTATGGCTACACCTTC | CASSPHSDYNYGYTF
NA | TRBJ1-1 | TRBV2 | NA | TGTGCCAGCAGGGTAGGAGCGGGGGCTTTCTTT | CASRVGAGAFF
NA | TRBJ2-7 | TRBV13 | NA | TGTGCCAGCAGCTCGACCCGGGACGGCTCCTACGAGCAGTACTTC | CASSSTRDGSYEQYF
once | TRBJ1-2 | TRBV6-5 | NA | TGTGCCAGCAGTCGGGGGGAACTGGACTATGGCTACACCTTC | CASSRGELDYGYTF
NA | TRBJ1-2 | TRBV7-9 | NA | TGTGCCAGCAGCTTATACCGGGACGGACGATCGCCCTATGGCTACACCTTC | CASSLYRDGRSPYGYTF
NA | TRBJ1-5 | TRBV4-1 | NA | TGCGCCAGCAGCCAAGATGCCCGTACAGGGAAGAATCAGCCCCAGCATTTT | CASSQDARTGKNQPQHF
NA | TRBJ1-3 | TRBV2 | NA | TGTGCCAGCAGTATCCCTGGGACATCCCAAAACACCATATATTTT | CASSIPGTSQNTIYF
NA | TRBJ2-5 | TRBV19 | NA | TGTGCCAGTAGTATAGGATTAGGGACGGAAGAGACCCAGTACTTC | CASSIGLGTEETQYF
NA | TRBJ2-7 | TRBV5-1 | NA | TGCGCCAGCAGCCCCGACGGAACTACCGTCTACGAGCAGTACTTC | CASSPDGTTVYEQYF
NA | TRBJ2-7 | TRBV7-6 | NA | TGTGCCAGCAGCTTAGAATTCAGCCGCGCAGGCACCCACGAGCAGTACTTC | CASSLEFSRAGTHEQYF
NA | TRBJ1-5 | TRBV15 | NA | TGTGCCACCAGCAGAGCGTTCGATAGCAATCAGCCCCAGCATTTT | CATSRAFDSNQPQHF
NA | TRBJ1-6 | TRBV4-2 | NA | TGTGCCAGCAGCCTCATGGGAGCCTCCTATAATTCACCCCTCCACTTT | CASSLMGASYNSPLHF
NA | TRBJ2-5 | TRBV11-2 | TRBD1 | TGTGCCAGCAGCTTAGGTTCAGGACAGGGGTTTCGGGAGACCCAGTACTTC | CASSLGSGQGFRETQYF
NA | TRBJ2-2 | TRBV6-1 | NA | TGTGCCAGCAGTGACCAGGTTAACACCGGGGAGCTGTTTTTT | CASSDQVNTGELFF
NA | TRBJ2-7 | TRBV27 | TRBD1 | TGTGCCAGCAGTTTGCGTCCGGGACAGCCCTACGAGCAGTACTTC | CASSLRPGQPYEQYF
NA | TRBJ1-5 | TRBV7-8 | NA | TGTGCCAGCAGCTTAGTCCGCCAGGGTAATCAGCCCCAGCATTTT | CASSLVRQGNQPQHF
NA | TRBJ2-5 | TRBV4-3 | NA | TGCGCCAGCAGCCAAGATGTGGGGGGGCCGGGGACCCAGTACTTC | CASSQDVGGPGTQYF
NA | TRBJ1-5 | TRBV7-9 | NA | TGTGCCAGCAGCCCTTCCGGGGGCGGTCAGCCCCAGCATTTT | CASSPSGGGQPQHF
NA | TRBJ1-6 | TRBV6-6 | NA | TGTGCCAGCTCCTATGTTAATTCACCCCTCCACTTT | CASSYVNSPLHF
NA | TRBJ1-5 | TRBV30 | TRBD1 | TGTGCCTGGAGGGGGGACAGGGGGCTCAATCAGCCCCAGCATTTT | CAWRGDRGLNQPQHF
NA | TRBJ2-5 | TRBV7-9 | TRBD2 | TGTGCCAGCAGCTCTTTCGGTAGCGGGGGGGCAGAGACCCAGTACTTC | CASSSFGSGGAETQYF
NA | TRBJ2-1 | TRBV7-9 | NA | TGTGCCAGCAGCCTAAGCCCGAACAGCGACCATGAGCAGTTCTTC | CASSLSPNSDHEQFF
once | TRBJ2-3 | TRBV25-1 | NA | TGTGCCAGCAGTGCCCGAAGAACCGGGATAACAGATACGCAGTATTTT | CASSARRTGITDTQYF
once | TRBJ2-3 | TRBV4-1 | TRBD1 | TGCGCCAGCAGCCAAAGTCCCGGGACAGGGGTTGGGTGGTCAGGTACGCAGTATTTT | CASSQSPGTGVGWSGTQYF
NA | TRBJ2-7 | TRBV6-6 | NA | TGTGCCAGCAGTTACTACCCCGGGAAATCCTACGAGCAGTACTTC | CASSYYPGKSYEQYF
NA | TRBJ2-3 | TRBV18 | NA | TGTGCCAGCTCACCACCGGCGTCAGGGACAGATACGCAGTATTTT | CASSPPASGTDTQYF
NA | TRBJ2-2 | TRBV5-6 | TRBD1 | TGTGCCAGCAGCCGCAACAGGGGGCAAACCGGGGAGCTGTTTTTT | CASSRNRGQTGELFF
NA | TRBJ1-2 | TRBV27 | TRBD1 | TGTGCCAGCACCCCATCAGGGCGGAAGCGGGACAGGGTGACCTATGGCTACACCTTC | CASTPSGRKRDRVTYGYTF
NA | TRBJ2-3 | TRBV28 | TRBD2 | TGTGCCAGCAGTTTTGCCCCTGGACTAGGGTCCTTAACAGATACGCAGTATTTT | CASSFAPGLGSLTDTQYF
NA | TRBJ2-1 | TRBV4-1 | NA | TGCGCCAGCAGCCAAGTCAGGCTACAGATCTACAATGAGCAGTTCTTC | CASSQVRLQIYNEQFF
NA | TRBJ1-2 | TRBV4-2 | NA | TGTGCCAGCAGCCAAGACACTTCCGACAGCAGCTACACCTTC | CASSQDTSDSSYTF
NA | TRBJ2-6 | TRBV7-9 | NA | TGTGCCAGCAGCCAACGTAGTAACAGGGCTGGGGCCAACGTCCTGACTTTC | CASSQRSNRAGANVLTF
few | TRBJ2-3 | TRBV2 | TRBD2 | TGTGCCAGCAGTCGGCCAGCGGGGGGAGATACGCAGTATTTT | CASSRPAGGDTQYF
NA | TRBJ1-2 | TRBV27 | NA | TGTGCCAGCAGCCAAACAGGGTCCAGTGGCTACACCTTC | CASSQTGSSGYTF
NA | TRBJ2-2 | TRBV6-5 | NA | TGTGCCAGCAGTTACAGGGTCGGGGAGCTGTTTTTT | CASSYRVGELFF
NA | TRBJ1-3 | TRBV9 | NA | TGTGCCAGCAGCGAGGGACTGAGTGTCTCTGGAAACACCATATATTTT | CASSEGLSVSGNTIYF
NA | TRBJ2-7 | TRBV5-4 | TRBD2 | TGTGCCAGCAAAAAATCCGGGACTAGCGTCAACGAGCAGTACTTC | CASKKSGTSVNEQYF
NA | TRBJ1-1 | TRBV7-9 | NA | TGTGCCAGCAGCCCGGACAGAATGAACACTGAAGCTTTCTTT | CASSPDRMNTEAFF
few | TRBJ2-7 | TRBV19 | TRBD1 | TGTGCCAGTAGTTCGACAGGGAGCTCCTACGAGCAGTACTTC | CASSSTGSSYEQYF
NA | TRBJ1-2 | TRBV4-3 | TRBD1 | TGCGCCAGCAGCCAAGATTGGGGTCAGGGGGCGGCCTATGGCTACACCTTC | CASSQDWGQGAAYGYTF
NA | TRBJ1-6 | TRBV4-2 | NA | TGTGCCAGCAGCCCCACTTCAGGGGCTTATTCACCCCTCCACTTT | CASSPTSGAYSPLHF
NA | TRBJ2-7 | TRBV11-3 | NA | TGTGCCAGCAGCCCCAGAACCACCCCTTACTACGAGCAGTACTTC | CASSPRTTPYYEQYF
NA | TRBJ2-3 | TRBV11-2 | NA | TGTGCCAGCAGCTTAGTATGGGCAGATACGCAGTATTTT | CASSLVWADTQYF
NA | TRBJ2-1 | TRBV11-2 | NA | TGTGCCAGCAGCCCTGGTCCGGAGCAGTTCTTC | CASSPGPEQFF
NA | TRBJ2-5 | TRBV5-6 | TRBD2 | TGTGCCAGCAGCTTCGGCGGGGGTCGGGAGACCCAGTACTTC | CASSFGGGRETQYF
NA | TRBJ1-6 | TRBV5-6 | NA | TGTGCCAGCTCGTCGGCGGGGTATAATTCACCCCTCCACTTT | CASSSAGYNSPLHF
once | TRBJ2-5 | TRBV6-1 | NA | TGTGCCAGCAGTGGGGCGTCGGTGGTAGAGACCCAGTACTTC | CASSGASVVETQYF
NA | TRBJ1-2 | TRBV2 | NA | TGTGCCAGCAGTGAGTCGCAGATTAACTATGGCTACACCTTC | CASSESQINYGYTF
NA | TRBJ2-3 | TRBV6-1 | NA | TGTGCCAGCAGTACTGACTGGGTCAGCACAGATACGCAGTATTTT | CASSTDWVSTDTQYF
medium-sized | TRBJ1-6 | TRBV6-1 | NA | TGTGCCAGCAGTGAATTTGGGCACTCCTATAATTCACCCCTCCACTTT | CASSEFGHSYNSPLHF
NA | TRBJ2-2 | TRBV19 | TRBD1 | TGTGCCAGTAGTATAATGGACAGGGGAACCGGGGAGCTGTTTTTT | CASSIMDRGTGELFF